Sequencing of this TCR beta chain was carried out in a study of vaccination effects on CD4 cells after COVID-19 (dated by TCRdb to the early 2020s). In the study overall: The ViraFEST assay stimulated PBMC with viral peptide pools and then used TCR sequencing to identify antigen-specific CD4+ T cell clonotypes by expansion. SARS-CoV-2 spike-specific CD4+ TCR repertoires from before and after mRNA vaccination were compared in COVID-19 convalescent patients and in infection-naive vaccine recipients. Each participant got two doses of an mRNA SARS-CoV-2 vaccine, either BNT162b2 or mRNA-1273. A total of 9 to 11 COVID-19 convalescent patients and a handful of SARS-CoV-2-naive healthy vaccine recipients were included in the full study. Over 1.5 million PBMC per well were cultured with approximately 10 ug/ml peptides in IMDM containing approximately 4.7% human AB serum, 10 IU/ml IL-2 and gentamicin. Cultures from other donors in the study were sequenced using the Oncomine TCR Beta short-read assay on an Illumina iSeq 100. Overall study results and their limits: The study was limited by a small number of convalescent patients, and early post-infection timepoints were lacking. Among healthy vaccine recipients, nearly all vaccine-induced clones were SARS-CoV-2 mono-reactive, and only 1 of 255 was cross-reactive with common cold coronaviruses. At late post-vaccination timepoints, both infection-induced and vaccine-induced clones showed marked clonal contraction, consistent with waning T cell responses.

After less than 13 days of culture, CD4+ T cells were isolated with the EasySep CD4+ T cell isolation kit. Negative nucleocapsid antibody results before and after vaccination confirmed that the healthy vaccine recipients had no prior SARS-CoV-2 infection. On days 3 and 7, half of the culture medium was replaced with fresh IL-2-containing medium. Unless otherwise noted, each peptide stimulation condition was cultured in triplicate wells. Using Ficoll-Paque Plus gradient centrifugation, PBMC were separated from whole blood and then either used fresh or cryopreserved at -140C. The QIAamp micro DNA kit was used to extract genomic DNA from the cultured CD4+ T cells. To note about this clone: It lacks a known antigen. Within one base of it there is no much larger clone, and no base qualities were kept.

The receptor library was made with the immunoSEQ multiplex PCR assay. TCR beta CDR3 sequencing was performed on DNA from the cultured, isolated CD4+ T cells. In the authors' own workflow: Non-productive TCR sequences were removed and reads were trimmed to the CDR3 region, keeping CDR3s of at least 7 amino acids. Antigen-specific clonotypes were identified with the MANAFEST web app by comparing expansion in peptide wells against reference cultures. To count as positive, a clone had to show expansion at FDR<0.05 compared with the reference and with all other wells, an odds ratio above 5, and a frequency above 0.1% in two replicate wells. Cross-reactive clonotypes were defined as significantly expanded in SARS-CoV-2 spike wells and in at least one common cold coronavirus spike condition. Levenshtein distance calculated with the stringdist R package was used to assess CDR3 similarity, and unrooted trees were constructed with ape in R 3.6.1. This is the immuneACCESS table as TCRdb keeps it, with only in-frame sequences that have V and J called. A part of the clones is gone; compared with another copy, unresolved V genes explain less than half, and the rest is unexplained. That table supplies the V and J calls and clone size; D and trimming were determined from the DNA. Counted in this sample were about 72,000 clones; approximately 71% of them appeared once. The ten largest clones represent approximately 2% of the sample.

The CDR3, cysteine through phenylalanine, is 14 amino acids long. Only the CDR3 DNA stays, 42 bases, in frame from base 1. V loses 6 bases of germline sequence and J loses 3 bases, and the interval between the two ends is 14 bases. Taken from the germline V gene (reference sequence), the CDR1 and CDR2 loops are MNHNY and SVGAGI. This sample comprised CD4+ T cells from PBMCs cultured without peptide, obtained before COVID-19 vaccination. The clonotype comes from a human donor who received a COVID-19 vaccine. Recombination connected TRBV6-6 to TRBJ1-1; the D segment cannot be called with confidence. The CDR3 protein: CASSPYTPDTEAFF. The nucleotides are TGTGCCAGCAGCCCATATACTCCGGACACTGAAGCTTTCTTT.